These 32 T cell receptor beta chains originate from one sample sequenced in a study of T cells after posttransplantation cyclophosphamide. Busulfan-fludarabine conditioning, marrow transplant, and cyclophosphamide on days +3 and +4 were administered. Here immunoSEQ multiplex PCR was the method, and the copy in TCRdb shows in-frame clones only, minus some. Among thousands of clones, around 84% were seen once, and the ten largest hold approximately 22%. Source: PBMCs, taken after allogeneic stem cell transplant with posttransplant cyclophosphamide. The receptors originated from a female patient between 50 and 59 years old who received an allogeneic stem cell transplant from a related donor, was CMV-positive, and had no GVHD. Some T cells may trace back to the graft donor.

This chain links TRBV6-1 with TRBJ1-5, with a possible D match to TRBD1 (5 bases). The CDR3 consists of 14 residues. Germline assignment: CDR1 MNHNS and CDR2 SASEGT. The V and J ends lost 7 bases and 0 bases respectively, with 10 bases between them. Written as DNA, the CDR3 is TGTGCCAGCATGCGGGACGGTAGCAATCAGCCCCAGCATTTT. It codes for CASMRDGSNQPQHF.

The chain carries TRBV5-1 and TRBJ1-4; D perhaps matches TRBD1 (5 bases). CDR1 is SGHRS and CDR2 is YFSETQ in the germline V gene. The CDR3 has 14 amino acids. V was pared by 2 bases and J by 7 bases, with 12 bases between. The CDR3 is CASSLGERGEKLFF. The CDR3 DNA follows: TGCGCCAGCAGCTTAGGGGAAAGGGGTGAAAAACTGTTTTTT.

The V call is TRBV11-2, the J call TRBJ1-6; 9 bases match TRBD1. Germline V gene sequence: CDR1 SGHAT, CDR2 FQNNGV. Unmatched junction bases numbered 17, after V lost 4 bases and J lost 10 bases. The CDR3 has 18 amino acids. The CDR3 is CASSSVPRDRAWGSPLHF. The CDR3 coding sequence is TGTGCCAGCAGCTCAGTTCCACGGGACAGGGCTTGGGGATCACCCCTCCACTTT. Combining the CDR3 with reference TRBV11-2 and TRBJ1-6 gives the whole variable domain EAGVAQSPRYKIIEKRQSVAFWCNPISGHATLYWYQQILGQGPKLLIQFQNNGVVDDSQLPKDRFSAERLKGVDSTLKIQPAKLEDSAVYLCASSSVPRDRAWGSPLHFGNGTRLTVT.

The CDR3 region is CASSPPTGHLRNTEAFF. Here the CDR3 DNA reads TGTGCCAGCTCACCACCGACGGGACACCTGCGGAACACTGAAGCTTTCTTT. The chain recombines TRBV18 with TRBJ1-1, with D perhaps TRBD1 (6 bases). There are 17 residues in the CDR3. Germline V gives CDR1 KGHSH, CDR2 LQKENI. V lost 0 bases and J 1 base, leaving 15 bases between the germline ends.

For this clone: The junction and the germline gene differ at one end; a read error may be behind it. Within the sample, other DNA sequences also encode this same CDR3. This chain links TRBV30 with TRBJ1-6, with a weak D call TRBD1 (5 bases). Germline V gene lookup returns CDR1 GTSNPN and CDR2 SVGIG (reference sequence). The CDR3 sequence is 14 residues long. The CDR3 is CAWGHSSYNSPLHF. CDR3 nucleotide sequence: TGTGCCTGGGGACATTCCTCCTATAATTCCCCCCTCCACTTT. The full variable domain, in which reference TRBV30 and TRBJ1-6 provide the parts outside the CDR3, is SQTIHQWPATLVQPVGSPLSLECTVEGTSNPNLYWYRQAAGRGLQLLFYSVGIGQISSEVPQNLSASRPQDRQFILSSKKLLLSDSGFYLCAWGHSSYNSPLHFGNGTRLTVT.

The chain is built from TRBV28 and TRBJ2-5, with a possible D match to TRBD1 (5 bases). CDR1 is MDHEN, CDR2 SYDVKM, per germline. V shed 5 bases and J shed 7 bases, with 17 bases lying between them. This CDR3 is built from 14 residues. The CDR3 DNA reads as TGTGCCAGCAGTGCTCCTCTCCAGGGCGGGACCCAGTACTTC. It specifies CASSAPLQGGTQYF. The whole variable domain, filled in from reference TRBV28 and TRBJ2-5, reads DVKVTQSSRYLVKRTGEKVFLECVQDMDHENMFWYRQDPGLGLRLIYFSYDVKMKEKGDIPEGYSVSREKKERFSLILESASTNQTSMYLCASSAPLQGGTQYFGPGTRLLVL.

The rearrangement joins TRBV5-3 to TRBJ1-2, with TRBD1 matching 9 bases. Being an ORF, TRBV5-3 has a function that is uncertain. V dropped 8 bases and J dropped 6; count of bases not matched to a gene: 2. The CDR3 length is 11 residues. Here the CDR3 reads CARGQGHGYTF. The CDR3 DNA reads TGTGCCAGGGGACAGGGTCATGGCTACACCTTC.

This clone was detected only a few times. The chain has TRBV12-5 and TRBJ2-5, with TRBD2 identical over 10 bases. V was pared by 0 bases and J by 5 bases, with 12 bases of the junction left unmatched. Germline V lookup: CDR1 LGHNT, CDR2 FRNRAP. CDR3 length equals 18 residues. The chain's CDR3 is CASGLVLLAGSLRETQYF. CDR3 in DNA: TGTGCTAGTGGTTTGGTATTACTAGCGGGGTCTCTGAGGGAGACCCAGTACTTC.

This clone was recorded a few times. This chain uses TRBV29-1 with TRBJ1-1, with a possible D match to TRBD1 (6 bases). Germline V CDR1 and CDR2: SQVTM, ANQGSEA. V was pared by 3 bases and J by 4 bases, with 15 bases between. CDR3 size: 14 residues. Here the CDR3 reads CSVEQQGGRTEAFF. CDR3 DNA: TGCAGCGTTGAGCAACAGGGAGGGCGCACTGAAGCTTTCTTT.

The chain joins TRBV12-5 to TRBJ1-2, with D perhaps TRBD1 (5 bases). Between the trimmed V and J ends, which lost 6 bases and 0 bases, there was a span of 17 bases. This CDR3 contains 16 residues. CDR1 is LGHNT and CDR2 is FRNRAP in the germline V gene. CDR3 amino acids: CASGGDSESSNYGYTF. CDR3 sequence (DNA): TGTGCTAGTGGCGGAGACAGCGAAAGCTCTAACTATGGCTACACCTTC.

This sequence joins TRBV6-5 and TRBJ2-5, with D maybe TRBD1 (6 bases). V lost 8 bases and J lost 2, with 12 bases in between. Germline V lookup: CDR1 MNHEY, CDR2 SVGAGI. This CDR3 contains 13 residues. The CDR3 sequence is CASQRQVQETQYF. The CDR3 DNA reads as TGTGCCAGCCAGAGACAGGTTCAAGAGACCCAGTACTTC.

This clone has a single count. The rearrangement uses TRBV5-1 and TRBJ2-7; D gene uncertain. The CDR3 length is 12 residues. V lost 0 bases and J 3 bases, leaving 4 bases between the germline ends. Germline CDR1 and CDR2: SGHRS and YFSETQ. CDR3 sequence reads: CASSLVGYEQYF. DNA of the CDR3: TGCGCCAGCAGCTTGGTCGGCTACGAGCAGTACTTC.

CDR3 in amino acids: CASSPTRSYNEQFF. The CDR3 nucleotides are TGTGCCAGTAGCCCAACGCGCTCCTACAATGAGCAGTTCTTC. V gene TRBV19 combines with J gene TRBJ2-1; D ambiguous. The CDR3 has 14 amino acids. The V end lost 6 bases, the J end lost 0 bases, and 9 bases lay between the germline ends. The germline V gene encodes CDR1 LNHDA and CDR2 SQIVND (reference sequence).

In this sample, this clone turned up once. The V and J genes are TRBV2 and TRBJ2-7, with 7 positions matching TRBD2. V lost 7 bases to trimming and J lost 6 bases; unmatched junction nucleotides: 3. The CDR3 contains 11 residues. CDR1 is SNHLY, CDR2 FYNNEI, per germline. The CDR3 DNA reads as TGTGCCAGCATTTGGGGGGGCGAGCAGTACTTC. Its translation: CASIWGGEQYF.

The rearrangement uses TRBV5-4 and TRBJ1-1; no clear D. V lost 1 base and J 0 bases, leaving 10 bases between the germline ends. There are 15 residues in the CDR3. Germline loops: CDR1 SGHNT, CDR2 YYREEE (reference sequence). Written as DNA, the CDR3 is TGTGCCAGCAGCTTGACGGTTCAAGTGAACACTGAAGCTTTCTTT. This translates into CASSLTVQVNTEAFF.

This sequence joins TRBV28 and TRBJ1-5, with 10 nucleotides matching TRBD1. J gave up 5 bases and V 8 bases, and 6 bases lay outside the gene matches. Germline CDR1 and CDR2: MDHEN and SYDVKM. This CDR3 region has 14 residues. CDR3 in amino acids: CASRSTGGDQPQHF. For the CDR3, the DNA is TGTGCCAGCCGCTCGACAGGGGGCGATCAGCCCCAGCATTTT.

This clone occurred once. At one of its ends the junction is not consistent with the germline gene, which may arise from a read error. This sample also contains other DNA sequences that code for the same CDR3. The chain employs TRBV4-2 and TRBJ1-6; 7 bases match TRBD1. The germline gives CDR1 LGHNA, CDR2 YNFKEQ. The CDR3 length is 17 residues. As DNA, the CDR3 is TGTGCCAGCAGCCAAGCCAACAGGGGCGCCTATAATTCCCCCCTCCACTTT. This gives the protein CASSQANRGAYNSPLHF.

The J gene is TRBJ1-6, the V gene TRBV10-3; 10 nucleotides agree with TRBD1. The CDR3 contains 14 residues. Germline V gene data show CDR1 as ENHRY and CDR2 as SYGVKD. J lost 6 bases, V lost 6 bases, and 2 bases had no gene match. The CDR3 DNA is TGTGCCATCAGGACAGGGGGCACTAATTCACCCCTCCACTTT. Its translation: CAIRTGGTNSPLHF.

V and J are TRBV6-6 and TRBJ1-2; TRBD1 is a possible D gene (6 bases). The CDR3 is made up of 15 amino acids. Trimming shortened V by 2 bases and J by 6 bases, and 16 bases separated the two germline ends. From germline, CDR1 is MNHNY and CDR2 SVGAGI (reference sequence). CDR3 nucleotide sequence: TGTGCCAGCAGTTACCCGGCGGGGGAGGGGGATGGCTACACCTTC. Its protein is CASSYPAGEGDGYTF.

The chain joins TRBV5-1 to TRBJ2-1; a possible D gene is TRBD2 (6 bases). CDR1 SGHRS and CDR2 YFSETQ come from the germline V gene. V lost 6 bases and J lost 7, with 20 bases in between. The CDR3 extends over 15 amino acids. This chain's CDR3 is CASNPAGPPGNEQFF. CDR3 DNA sequence: TGCGCCAGCAACCCAGCGGGCCCCCCCGGGAATGAGCAGTTCTTC.

The chain has TRBV5-4 and TRBJ2-1; 7 bases line up with TRBD2. This CDR3 has 15 residues. After removal of 4 bases from V and 0 bases from J, the junction contained 4 bases not matched to a gene. Germline CDR1 reads SGHNT; CDR2 reads YYREEE (reference sequence). CDR3: CASSRSGNSYNEQFF. The CDR3 DNA follows: TGTGCCAGCAGCCGAAGCGGGAACTCCTACAATGAGCAGTTCTTC. Together with reference TRBV5-4 and TRBJ2-1, the CDR3 gives the full variable domain: ETGVTQSPTHLIKTRGQQVTLRCSSQSGHNTVSWYQQALGQGPQFIFQYYREEENGRGNFPPRFSGLQFPNYSSELNVNALELDDSALYLCASSRSGNSYNEQFFGPGTRLTVL.

The V and J genes are TRBV5-4 and TRBJ1-2; 8 nucleotides agree with TRBD1. Germline CDR1 and CDR2: SGHNT and YYREEE (reference sequence). The V gene end was trimmed by 0 bases and the J gene end by 7 bases; junction bases not matched to a gene: 5. CDR3 length equals 14 residues. This CDR3 is CASSLVGQGVGYTF. The DNA for the CDR3 is TGTGCCAGCAGCTTGGTCGGACAGGGCGTTGGCTACACCTTC.

V and J are TRBV28 and TRBJ1-1; 11 nucleotides line up with TRBD1. The ends lost 3 bases at V and 5 bases at J; junction bases unmatched: 2. Germline V lookup: CDR1 MDHEN, CDR2 SYDVKM. The CDR3 consists of 14 residues. The CDR3 nucleotides read TGTGCCAGCAGTTTGGGACAGGGGGGAACTGAAGCTTTCTTT. It encodes CASSLGQGGTEAFF.

This clone occurred once. The chain is built from TRBV19 and TRBJ2-1; 8 bases fit TRBD2. Unmatched junction bases numbered 9, after V lost 4 bases and J lost 1 base. Germline assignment: CDR1 LNHDA and CDR2 SQIVND (reference sequence). The CDR3 covers 17 residues. CDR3 protein: CASSTPSREGSYNEQFF. Here the CDR3 DNA reads TGTGCCAGTAGTACTCCCAGTCGGGAGGGATCCTACAATGAGCAGTTCTTC.

The genes are TRBV4-1 and TRBJ2-7, with 7 bases that match TRBD1. The V and J ends lost 1 base and 0 bases, in that order; junction bases with no gene match: 9. Looked up from germline, CDR1 is MGHRA and CDR2 is YSYEKL. This CDR3 is 17 amino acids long. The CDR3 protein is CASSQGSIGDSSYEQYF. The CDR3 bases are TGCGCCAGCAGCCAAGGGTCAATTGGGGACAGCTCCTACGAGCAGTACTTC.

The V gene is TRBV5-1, the J gene TRBJ1-1; D not certain. CDR1 is SGHRS, CDR2 YFSETQ, per germline. This CDR3 region has 12 residues. V was shortened by 0 bases and J by 11 bases, with 11 bases between the two germline ends. The CDR3 sequence is CASSLGTGGAFF. In DNA, the CDR3 is TGCGCCAGCAGCTTGGGAACGGGAGGCGCTTTCTTT.

Only a few counts were recorded for this clone. The genes are TRBV5-1 and TRBJ2-3; possibly TRBD1 for D (5 bases). This CDR3 comprises 19 residues. V lost 1 base and J 2 bases, leaving 23 bases between the germline ends. Germline V lookup: CDR1 SGHRS, CDR2 YFSETQ. The CDR3 DNA reads as TGCGCCAGCAGCTTGACCTCAAAACGCCCAGGGCTAAACACAGATACGCAGTATTTT. Translated, it gives CASSLTSKRPGLNTDTQYF.

The table lists this clone with a count of one. The CDR3 end shows no conserved phenylalanine or tryptophan, and so a read error is likely. No DNA is shown, since the ends of the CDR3 on it are uncertain; the CDR3 is the one TCRdb lists. J is TRBJ2-7 and V is TRBV11-2; TRBD2 is the table's D call, not checked against the DNA. The CDR3 has 12 amino acids, counting both end residues. The V gene's germline CDR1 is SGHAT and CDR2 FQNNGV. The chain's CDR3 is CASSSIELALSS.

The CDR3 spells CASSEAPQGTPGNTIYF. The DNA for the CDR3 is TGTGCCAGCAGTGAGGCCCCGCAGGGGACCCCTGGAAACACCATATATTTT. The V gene is TRBV6-1, the J gene TRBJ1-3; possibly TRBD1 for D (6 bases). Germline V gene sequence: CDR1 MNHNS, CDR2 SASEGT. The CDR3 is made up of 17 amino acids. Trimming pared 3 bases from V and 2 bases from J, leaving 17 bases between.

This rearrangement joins TRBV7-8 to TRBJ2-7; perhaps TRBD2 as D (6 bases). Trimming took 2 bases from V and 0 from J, leaving 11 bases between them. The germline CDR1 and CDR2 sequences are SGHVS and FQNEAQ. The CDR3 runs to 15 residues. The CDR3 here is CASSLMGGASYEQYF. In DNA, the CDR3 is TGTGCCAGCAGCTTAATGGGCGGGGCCTCCTACGAGCAGTACTTC.

The chain recombines TRBV19 with TRBJ2-1, with no clear D. The V end was cut by 4 bases, the J end by 2 bases, with 15 bases between. Germline loops: CDR1 LNHDA, CDR2 SQIVND (reference sequence). The CDR3 is made up of 16 amino acids. The CDR3 loop reads CASSRAPTATYNEQFF. CDR3 coding DNA: TGTGCCAGTAGTAGGGCACCCACGGCTACCTACAATGAGCAGTTCTTC.

This clone showed up just once. The rearrangement joins TRBV5-6 to TRBJ2-7; 8 bases agree with TRBD2. The V segment lost 4 bases and the J segment 1 base; nucleotides outside the gene matches: 7. CDR1 is SGHDT and CDR2 is YYEEEE in the germline V gene. The CDR3 sequence is 15 residues long. In DNA, the CDR3 is TGTGCCAGCAGCCGCGGGAGGACCCGGTCCTACGAGCAGTACTTC. Translation gives CASSRGRTRSYEQYF.